This T cell receptor beta chain came from a study of T cells in Graves' hyperthyroidism and ophthalmopathy. TCR beta CDR3 sequences were amplified from RNA transcripts. HTBI primers were the set used in a first-round RT-PCR of the TCR CDR3. A single record per CDR3 protein comes from TCRdb applying MiXCR to the multiplex PCR reads. The data contain under 550,000 distinct CDR3 sequences, roughly 15% of them seen just once; the ten biggest clones take up 4% to 6.5%. This clonotype was seen repeatedly, ten times or more. The CDR3 spans 14 residues. Germline CDR1 and CDR2: MNHEY and SVGEGT. V was clipped by 6 bases and J by 5 bases, with 16 bases between them. The PBMCs were taken from roughly 10 ml of fresh peripheral blood.

Material: blood. V is TRBV6-2 or TRBV6-3 and J is TRBJ1-2; D is perhaps TRBD1 (6 bases). The receptor was derived from a young woman with Graves' hyperthyroidism. CDR3 protein: CASSLDSRVYGYTF. In nucleotides, the CDR3 is TGTGCCAGCAGCCTGGACAGCAGGGTTTATGGCTACACCTTC.